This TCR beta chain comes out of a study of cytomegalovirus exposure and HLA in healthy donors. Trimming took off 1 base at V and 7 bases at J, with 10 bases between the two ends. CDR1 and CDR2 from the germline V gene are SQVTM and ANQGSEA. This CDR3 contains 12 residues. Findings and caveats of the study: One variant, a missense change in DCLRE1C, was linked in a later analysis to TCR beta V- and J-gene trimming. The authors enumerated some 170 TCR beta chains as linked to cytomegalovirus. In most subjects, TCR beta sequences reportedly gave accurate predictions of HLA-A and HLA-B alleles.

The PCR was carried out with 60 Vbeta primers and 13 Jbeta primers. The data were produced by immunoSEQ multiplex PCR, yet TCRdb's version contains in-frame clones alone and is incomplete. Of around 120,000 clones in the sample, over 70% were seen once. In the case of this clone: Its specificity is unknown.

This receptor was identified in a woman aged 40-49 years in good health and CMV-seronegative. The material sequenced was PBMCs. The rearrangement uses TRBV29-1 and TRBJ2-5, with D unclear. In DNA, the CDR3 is TGCAGCGTTGAAGGACAAGCTGGGACCCAGTACTTC. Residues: CSVEGQAGTQYF.